Below are 31 T cell receptor beta chains sequenced from a single sample in a study of T-cell memory formation after mild COVID-19. TCRdb itself ran the 5' RACE reads through MiXCR, one entry per CDR3 protein. The table lists under 350,000 distinct CDR3 sequences, roughly 15% of them singletons. The sample consisted of PBMCs or a T cell subset sorted from them (not recorded which). The receptor source for this set is a man aged 18 to 30 who had mild COVID-19 (a few samples of this study predate the infection). Cell type and time point are not known.

The J gene is TRBJ1-2, the V gene TRBV19, with D possibly matching TRBD1 (5 bases). The V gene lost 9 bases and the J gene lost 6 bases, with 8 bases spanning the gap. The CDR3 length is 10 residues. Germline V gives CDR1 LNHDA, CDR2 SQIVND (reference sequence). For the CDR3, the DNA is TGTGCCAGCGGGGCCAATGGCTACACCTTC. The encoded protein is CASGANGYTF.

This clonotype was picked up many times. The chain combines TRBV12-3 or TRBV12-4 with TRBJ1-4; no clear D gene. This CDR3 has 13 amino acids. The germline V and J ends were trimmed by 3 bases and 8 bases, with 10 bases remaining between them. The CDR3 here is CASSFLFGEKLFF. CDR3 DNA sequence: TGTGCCAGCAGTTTTCTCTTTGGAGAAAAACTGTTTTTT.

This chain uses TRBV4-1 with TRBJ2-3; maybe TRBD1 (6 bases). This CDR3 has 15 residues. Germline V CDR1 and CDR2: MGHRA, YSYEKL. V dropped 6 bases and J dropped 1 base, with 14 bases sitting between them. The CDR3 is CASSQQGLGTDTQYF. The CDR3, as DNA: TGCGCCAGCAGTCAGCAGGGGTTGGGCACAGATACGCAGTATTTT.

V is TRBV7-9 and J is TRBJ1-1; D remains ambiguous. There are 15 residues in the CDR3. Per germline, CDR1 SEHNR and CDR2 FQNEAQ (reference sequence). The V and J ends lost 5 bases and 0 bases respectively, with 13 bases between them. CDR3 DNA: TGTGCCAGCAGCCCTCGGGTGACGATGAACACTGAAGCTTTCTTT. Translating gives CASSPRVTMNTEAFF.

The table lists this clonotype with many counts. The chain has TRBV11-2 and TRBJ2-3; 14 nucleotides match TRBD2. The CDR3 spans 16 residues. V was pared by 5 bases and J by 2 bases, with 3 bases of the junction left unmatched. Germline V gene lookup returns CDR1 SGHAT and CDR2 FQNNGV. The CDR3 reads CASSQTSGGVTDTQYF. In nucleotides, the CDR3 is TGTGCCAGCAGCCAGACTAGCGGGGGGGTCACAGATACGCAGTATTTT.

This clonotype occurred a few times. This chain uses TRBV28 with TRBJ1-5; D possibly corresponds to TRBD1 (6 bases). CDR3 length equals 15 residues. Germline-derived CDR1 and CDR2 are MDHEN and SYDVKM. Trimming cost V 3 bases and J 2 bases, with 11 bases left between them. The CDR3 bases are TGTGCCAGCAGTTTTCGGACAGTTGGCAATCAGCCCCAGCATTTT. As protein: CASSFRTVGNQPQHF.

The sample holds a few counts of this clonotype. V is TRBV9 and J is TRBJ2-1, with 10 positions matching TRBD2. The germline V gene has CDR1 SGDLS and CDR2 YYNGEE. V lost 2 bases, J lost 7 bases, and 6 bases stayed unmatched. The CDR3 totals 15 residues. Here the CDR3 reads CASSVASGGANEQFF. In nucleotides, the CDR3 is TGTGCCAGCAGCGTGGCCAGCGGGGGGGCAAATGAGCAGTTCTTC.

This clonotype has more than one count but fewer than ten. The chain has TRBV9 and TRBJ2-1; D ambiguous. The V gene lost 0 bases and the J gene lost 7 bases, with 11 bases spanning the gap. Germline V gene lookup returns CDR1 SGDLS and CDR2 YYNGEE. This CDR3 is built from 14 residues. CDR3 loop: CASSVEGAWNEQFF. CDR3 in DNA: TGTGCCAGCAGCGTAGAGGGCGCATGGAATGAGCAGTTCTTC.

On this clonotype: Just one base apart from a much larger clone, this may be a read error. V usage is TRBV4-1 and J usage is TRBJ1-6; D is possibly TRBD1 (6 bases). The germline gives CDR1 MGHRA, CDR2 YSYEKL. CDR3 size: 16 residues. This CDR3 is CAISQELSGVGSPLHF. DNA of the CDR3: TGCGCCATCAGCCAAGAGCTGTCAGGGGTGGGCTCACCCCTCCACTTT.

This clonotype was counted ten times or more. V and J are TRBV27 and TRBJ2-7; D is uncertain. The CDR3 consists of 13 residues. Germline values: CDR1 MNHEY, CDR2 SMNVEV (reference sequence). Trimming stripped 2 bases from V and 0 bases from J, with 5 bases between. The CDR3, as DNA: TGTGCCAGCAGTTTAGGTGGCTCCTACGAGCAGTACGTC. Protein sequence: CASSLGGSYEQYV.

The rearrangement joins TRBV4-1 to TRBJ1-1, with D tentatively TRBD1 (6 bases). Trimming cost V 5 bases and J 8 bases, with 18 bases left between them. This CDR3 region has 14 residues. Per germline, CDR1 MGHRA and CDR2 YSYEKL. The CDR3 DNA is TGCGCCAGCAGCTCGCTCCAGGGGTTCATAGAAGCTTTCTTT. Its protein is CASSSLQGFIEAFF.

This clonotype appeared a few times. The chain employs TRBV5-6 and TRBJ2-2, with D possibly being TRBD2 (6 bases). From germline, CDR1 is SGHDT and CDR2 YYEEEE. The V gene lost 4 bases and the J gene lost 5 bases, with 18 bases spanning the gap. CDR3 size: 16 residues. CDR3 protein: CASSGGTAPRTGELFF. The DNA for the CDR3 is TGTGCCAGCAGCGGGGGGACTGCCCCGCGGACCGGGGAGCTGTTTTTT.

The CDR3 coding sequence is TGTGCCAGCAGCGGGAGCCAGGGGAAACGGGGCTACACCTTC. This sequence encodes CASSGSQGKRGYTF. The chain combines TRBV28 with TRBJ1-2; possible D gene TRBD1, 6 bases. The germline V gene has CDR1 MDHEN and CDR2 SYDVKM. Trimming took 6 bases from V and 8 from J, leaving 19 bases between them. CDR3 size: 14 residues.

Here the CDR3 DNA reads TGTGCCAGCAGCTTAGCGCGGGTGGGCTCCGAGCAGTACTTC. Encoded protein: CASSLARVGSEQYF. The chain links TRBV7-6 to TRBJ2-7, with a tentative D call TRBD2 (5 bases). Trimming removed 0 bases from V and 6 bases from J, with 12 bases in between. CDR3 length: 14 amino acids. Germline V gene sequence: CDR1 SGHVS, CDR2 FNYEAQ.

This clonotype was counted at least ten times. The genes are TRBV7-2 and TRBJ2-2; no firm D call. The V gene's germline CDR1 is SGHTA and CDR2 FQGNSA. The V and J ends lost 0 bases and 0 bases respectively, with 8 bases between them. The CDR3 is made up of 16 amino acids. The CDR3 nucleotides are TGTGCCAGCAGCTTAGCAGTTAGTTCGAACACCGGGGAGCTGTTTTTT. Protein sequence: CASSLAVSSNTGELFF.

In DNA, the CDR3 is TGTGCCAGCAGTTACTCCGGAATTTCCCTGGAGGACACTGAAGCTTTCTTT. It codes for CASSYSGISLEDTEAFF. The V gene is TRBV6-2 or TRBV6-3, the J gene TRBJ1-1; D uncertain. The germline gives CDR1 MNHEY, CDR2 SVGEGT. Trimming stripped 0 bases from V and 3 bases from J, with 17 bases between. This CDR3 region has 17 residues.

This clonotype was picked up a small number of times. This chain joins TRBV4-3 and TRBJ2-7, with 9 bases matching TRBD2. The CDR3 sequence is 16 residues long. Per the germline V gene, CDR1 is LGHNA and CDR2 is YSLEER. Losses at the gene ends were 4 bases for V and 3 bases for J; bases not matched to a gene: 10. DNA for the CDR3: TGCGCCAGCAGCCCCTCCCTAGCGGGGTTGGACTACGAGCAGTACTTC. Its protein product is CASSPSLAGLDYEQYF.

This clonotype was detected many times. The chain couples TRBV7-9 to TRBJ2-7; TRBD2 is a possible D gene (6 bases). The CDR3 spans 13 residues. V was pared by 3 bases and J by 3 bases, with 9 bases between. Germline V gives CDR1 SEHNR, CDR2 FQNEAQ (reference sequence). The CDR3: CASSLEGIYEQYV. For the CDR3, the DNA is TGTGCCAGCAGCTTGGAGGGAATCTACGAGCAGTACGTC.

This clonotype was counted ten times or more. This sequence joins TRBV4-3 and TRBJ2-7; 7 bases fit TRBD1. CDR1 LGHNA and CDR2 YSLEER come from the germline V gene. The CDR3 covers 17 residues. Trimming removed 0 bases from V and 6 bases from J; junction bases left unmatched: 14. CDR3 amino acids: CASSQDRARTGTSEQYF. The CDR3 nucleotides are TGCGCCAGCAGCCAAGATAGGGCTCGGACAGGAACTTCCGAGCAGTACTTC.

This clonotype was found a few times. The chain uses TRBV18 and TRBJ1-1; no clear D gene. The CDR3 length is 13 residues. The V and J ends lost 0 bases and 5 bases respectively, with 7 bases between them. The V gene's germline CDR1 is KGHSH and CDR2 LQKENI. Here the CDR3 reads CASSPPGRTEAFF. The CDR3 DNA reads TGTGCCAGCTCACCACCCGGACGAACTGAAGCTTTCTTT.

This clonotype was detected many times. A much larger clone differs from this one at a single base, so this may be a read error. The chain joins TRBV7-9 to TRBJ2-7; the match to TRBD1 covers 8 bases. The CDR3 sequence is 14 residues long. The V gene end was trimmed by 5 bases and the J gene end by 2 bases; junction bases not matched to a gene: 5. The germline gives CDR1 SEHNR, CDR2 FQNEAQ (reference sequence). The CDR3 here is CASSPRDRTYEQYF. The CDR3 bases are TGTGCCAGCAGCCCCCGGGACAGGACCTACGAGCAGTACTTC.

This chain uses TRBV19 with TRBJ2-3; possible D gene TRBD1, 6 bases. Deletions cut 3 bases from V and 6 bases from J, with 13 bases between. CDR3 size: 14 residues. Germline V gene data show CDR1 as LNHDA and CDR2 as SQIVND (reference sequence). CDR3 DNA sequence: TGTGCCAGTAGTATTTCAGGGGTTCCTGATACGCAGTATTTT. This translates into CASSISGVPDTQYF.

This clonotype was observed a handful of times. The chain recombines TRBV7-7 with TRBJ2-2, with 7 bases lining up with TRBD1. CDR1 is SSHAT, CDR2 FNYEAQ, per germline (reference sequence). Trimming removed 1 base from V and 3 bases from J; junction bases left unmatched: 2. The CDR3 is made up of 15 amino acids. CDR3 sequence: CASSLEGAHTGELFF. The CDR3 region has the DNA TGTGCCAGCAGCTTAGAGGGGGCCCACACCGGGGAGCTGTTTTTT.

This clonotype was seen many times. The chain employs TRBV6-4 and TRBJ2-3, with D unresolved. CDR1 and CDR2 (germline): MRHNA, SNTAGT. The CDR3 sequence is 13 residues long. V lost 8 bases to trimming and J lost 5 bases, with 14 bases between them. The CDR3, as DNA: TGTGCCAGCGCCTTCCGCTCCCAAGATACGCAGTATTTT. Encoded protein: CASAFRSQDTQYF.

This clonotype was counted a few times. The rearrangement links TRBV20-1 to TRBJ2-1, with D maybe TRBD2 (6 bases). The V and J ends lost 6 bases and 7 bases respectively, with 19 bases between them. CDR1 and CDR2 (germline): DFQATT, SNEGSKA (reference sequence). The CDR3 contains 14 residues. The CDR3 DNA is TGCAGTGCCCCCCCCCGGGCCCGGGAGAATGAGCAGTTCTTC. Protein sequence: CSAPPRARENEQFF.

J is TRBJ1-5 and V is TRBV28; perhaps TRBD1 as D (5 bases). CDR1 MDHEN and CDR2 SYDVKM come from the germline V gene. The CDR3 is made up of 14 amino acids. V lost 6 bases, J lost 6 bases, and 15 bases lay in between. In DNA form, the CDR3 reads TGTGCCAGCAGCGCCGGGGGGGGGAGTCAGCCCCAGCATTTT. Translation gives CASSAGGGSQPQHF.

This clonotype was counted only a few times. The gene calls are TRBV12-3 or TRBV12-4 and TRBJ2-3; TRBD2 might be the D (6 bases). This CDR3 region has 14 residues. Deletions cut 7 bases from V and 5 bases from J, with 16 bases between. CDR3 amino acids: CASNWAGRGDTQYF. The CDR3 nucleotides are TGTGCCAGCAATTGGGCAGGGCGGGGAGATACGCAGTATTTT.

CDR3 region: CASSFGGAQLYSNQPQHF. CDR3 DNA: TGTGCCAGCAGCTTTGGGGGAGCCCAATTGTATAGCAATCAGCCCCAGCATTTT. The rearrangement uses TRBV5-6 and TRBJ1-5; D perhaps matches TRBD1 (5 bases). V shed 2 bases and J shed 0 bases, with 18 bases lying between them. Germline V gene sequence: CDR1 SGHDT, CDR2 YYEEEE. The CDR3 runs 18 residues.

The CDR3 nucleotides are TGCAGTGCTCGAAACCTGGAGGGGGCGTATAATTCACCCCTCCACTTT. It codes for CSARNLEGAYNSPLHF. The gene calls are TRBV20-1 and TRBJ1-6; 7 positions match TRBD1. The CDR3 is 16 amino acids. The ends lost 5 bases at V and 4 bases at J; junction bases unmatched: 11. Germline V lookup: CDR1 DFQATT, CDR2 SNEGSKA (reference sequence).

The V and J genes are TRBV12-3 or TRBV12-4 and TRBJ2-1; D is perhaps TRBD1 or TRBD2 (5 bases each). This CDR3 comprises 13 residues. Deletions cut 5 bases from V and 5 bases from J, with 10 bases between. The CDR3 DNA is TGTGCCAGCAGTCCCCGGGGCCACAATGAGCAGTTCTTC. It is translated as CASSPRGHNEQFF.

This chain uses TRBV7-7 with TRBJ2-3; TRBD2 matches 10 bases. The CDR3 runs to 16 residues. J gave up 5 bases and V 1 base, and 6 bases lay outside the gene matches. The germline gives CDR1 SSHAT, CDR2 FNYEAQ (reference sequence). The CDR3, as DNA: TGTGCCAGCAGCTTAGGAGCGGGGGGGCCGGTAGATACGCAGTATTTT. It encodes CASSLGAGGPVDTQYF. The entire variable domain, with the rest obtained from reference TRBV7-7 and TRBJ2-3, is as follows: GAGVSQSPRYKVTKRGQDVTLRCDPISSHATLYWYQQALGQGPEFLTYFNYEAQPDKSGLPSDRFSAERPEGSISTLTIQRTEQRDSAMYRCASSLGAGGPVDTQYFGPGTRLTVL.